The 18 T cell receptor beta chains given below trace back to one sample, sequenced in a study of blood T cell repertoires in COVID-19. Sequenced by immunoSEQ multiplex PCR; TCRdb stores in-frame clones only, minus some. The sample has 100,000 or so clones; approximately 86% are singletons. The sequencing input was peripheral blood. The receptors derive from a woman aged 60-75 years with acute or convalescent COVID-19.

The J gene is TRBJ1-4, the V gene TRBV6-5; D might be TRBD1 (5 bases). CDR3 length: 14 amino acids. Trimming took off 4 bases at V and 2 bases at J, with 8 bases between the two ends. Germline V gene lookup returns CDR1 MNHEY and CDR2 SVGAGI. The CDR3 reads CASSSGETNEKLFF. Written as DNA, the CDR3 is TGTGCCAGCAGTTCGGGGGAGACTAATGAAAAACTGTTTTTT.

This clone was picked up one time. The chain employs TRBV6-5 and TRBJ2-2; D unresolved. V was clipped by 0 bases and J by 5 bases, with 4 bases between them. Germline lookup yields CDR1 MNHEY and CDR2 SVGAGI. This CDR3 contains 13 residues. This CDR3 is CASSYSTTGELFF. CDR3 DNA sequence: TGTGCCAGCAGTTACTCGACTACCGGGGAGCTGTTTTTT.

This sequence joins TRBV5-4 and TRBJ1-6; no reliable D call. Trimming shortened V by 0 bases and J by 7 bases, and 5 bases separated the two germline ends. From germline, CDR1 is SGHNT and CDR2 YYREEE (reference sequence). The CDR3 extends over 13 amino acids. The CDR3 DNA follows: TGTGCCAGCAGCTTGGATCGGAATTCACCCCTCCACTTT. Translation gives CASSLDRNSPLHF.

The chain recombines TRBV28 with TRBJ1-3, with 9 bases aligning to TRBD1. V was pared by 5 bases and J by 4 bases, with 18 bases of the junction left unmatched. CDR1 MDHEN and CDR2 SYDVKM come from the germline V gene. The CDR3 contains 19 residues. The CDR3 reads CASSPPLRGTGRKGNTIYF. As DNA, the CDR3 is TGTGCCAGCAGTCCCCCCCTTAGGGGGACAGGGAGAAAAGGAAACACCATATATTTT.

The rearrangement links TRBV5-8 to TRBJ2-3; 7 bases fit TRBD2. V gave up 2 bases and J gave up 4 bases; unmatched junction bases: 13. Looked up from germline, CDR1 is SGHTS and CDR2 is YDEGEE. The length of the CDR3 is 17 residues. The CDR3 here is CASSFTRGVGGADTQYF. The CDR3 DNA sequence: TGTGCCAGCAGCTTCACCCGGGGGGTAGGAGGTGCAGATACGCAGTATTTT.

This chain links TRBV7-2 with TRBJ1-1, with D possibly matching TRBD1 (5 bases). The germline CDR1 and CDR2 sequences are SGHTA and FQGNSA. V shed 1 base and J shed 2 bases, with 11 bases lying between them. The CDR3 is made up of 15 amino acids. The DNA of the CDR3 is TGTGCCAGCAGCTTAGTCGGCAGGGTTAACACTGAAGCTTTCTTT. Its protein is CASSLVGRVNTEAFF.

The chain is built from TRBV6-4 and TRBJ1-4; D might be TRBD1 (5 bases). The CDR3 covers 15 residues. Trimming took 6 bases from V and 5 from J, leaving 16 bases between them. The germline V gene encodes CDR1 MRHNA and CDR2 SNTAGT. The CDR3, as DNA: TGTGCCAGCAGCCCTCAGGGAGGGGTAAATGAAAAACTGTTTTTT. It specifies CASSPQGGVNEKLFF.

This chain uses TRBV5-1 with TRBJ2-3; perhaps TRBD1 as D (6 bases). The CDR3 spans 15 residues. The germline gives CDR1 SGHRS, CDR2 YFSETQ. The V end was cut by 0 bases, the J end by 5 bases, with 13 bases between. CDR3 amino acids: CASSLASQGGDTQYF. The CDR3 DNA reads TGCGCCAGCAGCTTGGCTTCTCAAGGGGGAGATACGCAGTATTTT.

The chain has TRBV6-1 and TRBJ1-5; D possibly corresponds to TRBD1 (6 bases). There are 15 residues in the CDR3. Trimming stripped 1 base from V and 3 bases from J, with 10 bases between. From germline, CDR1 is MNHNS and CDR2 SASEGT. CDR3 in amino acids: CASSEVGTLNQPQHF. CDR3 coding DNA: TGTGCCAGCAGTGAAGTCGGGACACTCAATCAGCCCCAGCATTTT.

J is TRBJ1-5 and V is TRBV19; TRBD1 might be the D (5 bases). V was clipped by 6 bases and J by 1 base, with 19 bases between them. CDR3 length equals 17 residues. Germline V CDR1 and CDR2: LNHDA, SQIVND (reference sequence). The CDR3 loop is CASSQPLGGGSNQPQHF. The CDR3 DNA follows: TGTGCCAGTAGCCAGCCCCTTGGGGGAGGAAGCAATCAGCCCCAGCATTTT.

The genes are TRBV28 and TRBJ1-2; D may be TRBD1 (5 bases). Germline loops: CDR1 MDHEN, CDR2 SYDVKM. V lost 5 bases and J 4 bases, leaving 14 bases between the germline ends. This CDR3 has 14 amino acids. The CDR3 protein is CASSPPTGSYGYTF. The CDR3 DNA reads TGTGCCAGCAGTCCCCCAACAGGTAGCTATGGCTACACCTTC.

This chain connects TRBV7-9 to TRBJ1-5; a possible D gene is TRBD1 (5 bases). Germline-derived CDR1 and CDR2 are SEHNR and FQNEAQ (reference sequence). V was shortened by 2 bases and J by 6 bases, with 8 bases between the two germline ends. The CDR3 runs to 13 residues. The CDR3 is CASSLNQGQPQHF. The CDR3 DNA reads as TGTGCCAGCAGCTTAAATCAGGGTCAGCCCCAGCATTTT. The variable domain in full, completed from reference TRBV7-9 and TRBJ1-5, reads DTGVSQNPRHKITKRGQNVTFRCDPISEHNRLYWYRQTLGQGPEFLTYFQNEAQLEKSRLLSDRFSAERPKGSFSTLEIQRTEQGDSAMYLCASSLNQGQPQHFGDGTRLSIL.

The V gene is TRBV7-9, the J gene TRBJ2-1, with TRBD1 identical over 9 bases. Losses at the gene ends were 1 base for V and 8 bases for J; bases not matched to a gene: 9. Germline V gene data show CDR1 as SEHNR and CDR2 as FQNEAQ (reference sequence). The CDR3 is made up of 16 amino acids. DNA of the CDR3: TGTGCCAGCAGCTTAGTTTCCGGGACAGGGATCGATGAGCAGTTCTTC. Translating gives CASSLVSGTGIDEQFF.

The rearrangement joins TRBV10-3 to TRBJ1-3, with 9 bases aligning to TRBD1. Germline V gene sequence: CDR1 ENHRY, CDR2 SYGVKD. The J segment lost 2 bases and the V segment lost 4 bases, leaving 9 bases of the junction unmatched. The CDR3 has 17 residues. CDR3 nucleotides: TGTGCCATCAGTGTGGGGACAGGGACAGCAGCTGGAAACACCATATATTTT. Encoded protein: CAISVGTGTAAGNTIYF.

The chain recombines TRBV27 with TRBJ2-1; 9 bases agree with TRBD2. The CDR3 contains 15 residues. V dropped 7 bases and J dropped 7; count of bases not matched to a gene: 11. CDR1 is MNHEY, CDR2 SMNVEV, per germline (reference sequence). This CDR3 reads CASKLLAGNRNEQFF. The CDR3, as DNA: TGTGCCAGCAAACTCCTAGCGGGAAATCGAAATGAGCAGTTCTTC.

This clone was observed a single time. At one of its ends the junction is not consistent with the germline gene, which may arise from a read error. The chain has TRBV7-7 and TRBJ2-5; TRBD1 agrees at 9 bases. There are 15 residues in the CDR3. Germline loops: CDR1 SSHAT, CDR2 FNYEAQ (reference sequence). Here the CDR3 DNA reads TGTGCTAGCAGTTCGGACAGGGGAAGGCAAGAGACCCAGTACTTC. Its translation: CASSSDRGRQETQYF.

The chain couples TRBV11-2 to TRBJ1-3, with D unclear. V gave up 1 base and J gave up 0 bases, with 4 bases separating them. Germline CDR1 and CDR2: SGHAT and FQNNGV. This CDR3 has 14 residues. The CDR3 loop reads CASSLVDSGNTIYF. The CDR3 bases are TGTGCCAGCAGCTTAGTAGACTCTGGAAACACCATATATTTT.

As for this clone: At one of its ends the junction is not consistent with the germline gene, which may arise from a read error. The rearrangement uses TRBV3-1 (or the pseudogene TRBV3-2) and TRBJ2-3, with D unclear. The CDR3 loop spans 12 amino acids. Germline CDR1 is LGHDT and CDR2 is YNNKEL (reference sequence). CDR3 DNA sequence: TGTGCCAGCAGCCAAGCCACAAATACGCAGTATTTT. This sequence encodes CASSQATNTQYF.